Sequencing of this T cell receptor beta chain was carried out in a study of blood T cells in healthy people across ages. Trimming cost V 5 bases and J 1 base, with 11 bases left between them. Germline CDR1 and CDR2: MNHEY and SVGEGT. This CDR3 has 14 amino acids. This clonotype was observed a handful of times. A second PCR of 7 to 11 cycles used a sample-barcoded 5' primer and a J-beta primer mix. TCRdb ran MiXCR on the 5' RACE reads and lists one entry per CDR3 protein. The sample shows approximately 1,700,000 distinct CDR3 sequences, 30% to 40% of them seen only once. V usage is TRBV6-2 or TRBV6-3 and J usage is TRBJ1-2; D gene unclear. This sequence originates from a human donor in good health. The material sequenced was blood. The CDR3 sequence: CASSRGRDNYGYTF. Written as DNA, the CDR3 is TGTGCCAGCAGTAGAGGACGGGATAACTATGGCTACACCTTC.